These 20 T cell receptor beta chains were all obtained from the same sample, sequenced in a study of T-cell memory formation after mild COVID-19. TCRdb re-analysed the 5' RACE reads in MiXCR, keeping a single row per CDR3 protein. The repertoire holds some 260,000 distinct CDR3 sequences, approximately 16% seen once, with 3.5% in the top ten. Sequences were obtained from PBMCs or a T cell subset sorted from them (not recorded which). Every receptor here comes from a man in his late teens or twenties who had mild COVID-19 (a few samples of this study predate the infection). Cell type and time point are not known.

This clonotype came up a few times. The chain combines TRBV7-3 with TRBJ2-2, with D perhaps assigned TRBD1 or TRBD2 (6 bases each). CDR1 is SGHTA and CDR2 is FQGTGA in the germline V gene. V was cut by 3 bases and J by 6 bases, with 17 bases left in between. The CDR3 spans 16 residues. DNA of the CDR3: TGTGCCAGCAGCTTCCGGTCGGGGGCCGGATCCGGGGAGCTGTTTTTT. As protein: CASSFRSGAGSGELFF. The full variable domain, with the rest looked up from reference TRBV7-3 and TRBJ2-2, is GAGVSQTPSNKVTEKGKYVELRCDPISGHTALYWYRQSLGQGPEFLIYFQGTGAADDSGLPNDRFFAVRPEGSVSTLKIQRTERGDSAVYLCASSFRSGAGSGELFFGEGSRLTVL.

Here the CDR3 DNA reads TGCAGTGCTAGACTACACTACGAGCAGTACTTC. Translating it yields CSARLHYEQYF. The V call is TRBV20-1, the J call TRBJ2-7; D gene unclear. Germline CDR1 and CDR2: DFQATT and SNEGSKA (reference sequence). This CDR3 contains 11 residues. Trimming left V 2 bases short and J 3 bases short, with 5 bases between.

This clonotype was seen many times. V and J are TRBV12-3 or TRBV12-4 and TRBJ1-2, with 7 bases matching TRBD1. The CDR3 consists of 13 residues. J lost 6 bases, V lost 3 bases, and 4 bases had no gene match. Here the CDR3 reads CASSFLGGNGYTF. In DNA form, the CDR3 reads TGTGCCAGCAGTTTCTTAGGGGGCAATGGCTACACCTTC.

This clonotype has just a few counts. The gene calls are TRBV7-2 and TRBJ2-5, with D perhaps TRBD2 (6 bases). CDR1 and CDR2 from the germline V gene are SGHTA and FQGNSA. The CDR3 contains 15 residues. Between the trimmed V and J ends, which lost 1 base and 6 bases, there was a span of 15 bases. The DNA for the CDR3 is TGTGCCAGCAGCTTAGTAGTGGCGGGAACTAAGACCCAGTACTTC. It encodes CASSLVVAGTKTQYF. Combining the CDR3 with reference TRBV7-2 and TRBJ2-5 gives the whole variable domain GAGVSQSPSNKVTEKGKDVELRCDPISGHTALYWYRQSLGQGLEFLIYFQGNSAPDKSGLPSDRFSAERTGGSVSTLTIQRTQQEDSAVYLCASSLVVAGTKTQYFGPGTRLLVL.

This clonotype showed up just a few times. This chain uses TRBV5-1 with TRBJ2-2; D unresolved. CDR3 length equals 13 residues. V was clipped by 4 bases and J by 6 bases, with 10 bases between them. The germline CDR1 and CDR2 sequences are SGHRS and YFSETQ. The CDR3 is CASSPSFSGELFF. The CDR3, as DNA: TGCGCCAGCAGCCCCAGTTTTTCCGGGGAGCTGTTTTTT.

This clonotype was detected ten times or more. The V call is TRBV20-1, the J call TRBJ2-5; 11 nucleotides match TRBD2. The germline CDR1 and CDR2 sequences are DFQATT and SNEGSKA (reference sequence). Losses at the gene ends were 3 bases for V and 3 bases for J; bases not matched to a gene: 3. The CDR3 covers 14 residues. CDR3 bases: TGCAGTGCTAGGGCACTAGCGGGGGAAGAGACCCAGTACTTC. The encoded protein is CSARALAGEETQYF.

This clonotype has a single count. The rearrangement joins TRBV6-5 to TRBJ1-2; D unclear. Trimming left V 6 bases short and J 8 bases short, with 13 bases between. The CDR3 totals 12 residues. Germline V gives CDR1 MNHEY, CDR2 SVGAGI. The CDR3 loop is CASSPRGRGYTF. CDR3 DNA sequence: TGTGCCAGCAGCCCCCGTGGGCGCGGCTACACCTTC.

This clonotype was detected only a few times. The CDR3 here is CASSYSYNSPLHF. CDR3 bases: TGTGCCAGCAGCTACTCCTATAATTCACCCCTCCACTTT. The genes are TRBV11-2 and TRBJ1-6; unclear D gene. V lost 4 bases and J lost 0, with 1 base in between. CDR3 size: 13 residues. Germline CDR1 reads SGHAT; CDR2 reads FQNNGV.

This chain uses TRBV7-2 with TRBJ1-2, with unresolved D. CDR1 is SGHTA and CDR2 is FQGNSA in the germline V gene. CDR3 length equals 16 residues. V lost 4 bases to trimming and J lost 0 bases, with 15 bases between them. The CDR3 is CASSSFTRSANYGYTF. CDR3 nucleotides: TGTGCCAGCAGCTCGTTTACCAGGAGTGCTAACTATGGCTACACCTTC.

There are a few counts of this clonotype. CDR3 sequence (DNA): TGTGCCAGCAGCAAAGCGGTCCCAGTTCGAGAGCAGTACGTC. Encoded protein: CASSKAVPVREQYV. This chain joins TRBV21-1 and TRBJ2-7; TRBD1 is the table's D call, not checked against the DNA. TRBV21-1 is a pseudogene. The CDR3 is made up of 14 amino acids.

The genes are TRBV20-1 and TRBJ1-3; no firm D call. The CDR3 runs 15 residues. Deletions cut 1 base from V and 3 bases from J, with 13 bases between. Germline V gene data show CDR1 as DFQATT and CDR2 as SNEGSKA (reference sequence). Written as DNA, the CDR3 is TGCAGTGCTAGAGGGAGTTGGGCTTTTGGAAACACCATATATTTT. Its protein product is CSARGSWAFGNTIYF.

This clonotype was seen a few times. The rearrangement uses TRBV5-1 and TRBJ1-1; TRBD1 is a possible D gene (5 bases). Trimming removed 0 bases at V and 6 bases at J, with 15 bases between. Per germline, CDR1 SGHRS and CDR2 YFSETQ. The CDR3 is made up of 15 amino acids. CDR3 DNA: TGCGCCAGCAGCTTGGGGGGACCAAGGTTCTCTGAAGCTTTCTTT. Translated: CASSLGGPRFSEAFF.

The sample holds a few counts of this clonotype. The chain combines TRBV6-1 with TRBJ1-1; TRBD1 is a possible D gene (6 bases). Trimming cost V 0 bases and J 5 bases, with 13 bases left between them. CDR1 is MNHNS, CDR2 SASEGT, per germline. The CDR3 loop spans 15 amino acids. The CDR3 nucleotides read TGTGCCAGCAGTGAAGCGGGGTGGGGGCCTACTGAAGCTTTCTTT. It yields the protein CASSEAGWGPTEAFF.

This clonotype has only a few counts. The rearrangement uses TRBV6-2 or TRBV6-3 and TRBJ2-3; no firm D call. Germline V lookup: CDR1 MNHEY, CDR2 SVGEGT. The CDR3 is 13 amino acids. Trimming removed 2 bases from V and 4 bases from J, with 7 bases in between. CDR3: CASSYRAPDTQYF. As DNA, the CDR3 is TGTGCCAGCAGTTACCGGGCCCCAGATACGCAGTATTTT.

This sequence joins TRBV7-9 and TRBJ1-2; 8 bases line up with TRBD1. V trimming: 6 bases; J trimming: 8 bases; junction bases outside the gene matches: 5. The V gene's germline CDR1 is SEHNR and CDR2 FQNEAQ (reference sequence). This CDR3 spans 12 amino acids. The CDR3 loop is CASRDRVEGYTF. CDR3 in DNA: TGTGCCAGCAGGGACAGGGTTGAGGGCTACACCTTC. Looking up the rest from reference TRBV7-9 and TRBJ1-2 gives the full variable domain: DTGVSQNPRHKITKRGQNVTFRCDPISEHNRLYWYRQTLGQGPEFLTYFQNEAQLEKSRLLSDRFSAERPKGSFSTLEIQRTEQGDSAMYLCASRDRVEGYTFGSGTRLTVV.

The rearrangement joins TRBV5-4 to TRBJ1-2; TRBD1 matches 8 bases. Germline V gives CDR1 SGHNT, CDR2 YYREEE (reference sequence). This CDR3 region has 15 residues. V lost 0 bases, J lost 4 bases, and 5 bases stayed unmatched. DNA of the CDR3: TGTGCCAGCAGCTTGGTTTTCAGGGGGCCCTATGGCTACACCTTC. Translating gives CASSLVFRGPYGYTF.

The rearrangement links TRBV7-6 to TRBJ1-1; 9 bases match TRBD1. The CDR3 extends over 15 amino acids. J was trimmed by 3 bases and V by 5 bases; bases with no gene match: 7. Germline-derived CDR1 and CDR2 are SGHVS and FNYEAQ. CDR3 coding DNA: TGTGCCAGCAGCCGGCTGACAGGGGGTTACACTGAAGCTTTCTTT. Translated: CASSRLTGGYTEAFF. Complete variable domain (other parts from reference TRBV7-6 and TRBJ1-1): GAGVSQSPRYKVTKRGQDVALRCDPISGHVSLYWYRQALGQGPEFLTYFNYEAQQDKSGLPNDRFSAERPEGSISTLTIQRTEQRDSAMYRCASSRLTGGYTEAFFGQGTRLTVV.

In this sample, this clonotype turned up a few times. The chain carries TRBV20-1 and TRBJ1-1; D is unresolved. V dropped 2 bases and J dropped 7 bases, with 14 bases sitting between them. CDR1 and CDR2 from the germline V gene are DFQATT and SNEGSKA (reference sequence). The CDR3 is 13 residues long. The CDR3 DNA is TGCAGTGCTAGATTGGAGGGATCGGGTGAAGCTTTCTTT. It is translated as CSARLEGSGEAFF.

The gene calls are TRBV20-1 and TRBJ2-1; maybe TRBD2 (6 bases). Germline-derived CDR1 and CDR2 are DFQATT and SNEGSKA (reference sequence). V was shortened by 7 bases and J by 2 bases, with 15 bases between the two germline ends. The CDR3 length is 14 residues. The DNA for the CDR3 is TGCAGTGGCGGGGACTTCCAAACCTACAATGAGCAGTTCTTC. Translated: CSGGDFQTYNEQFF.

This clonotype was observed many times. The rearrangement uses TRBV11-2 and TRBJ2-1; D gene uncertain. The germline CDR1 and CDR2 sequences are SGHAT and FQNNGV. V was cut by 4 bases and J by 0 bases, with 10 bases left in between. The CDR3 spans 15 residues. The DNA of the CDR3 is TGTGCCAGCAGCTCCCGGACGGGCTCCTACAATGAGCAGTTCTTC. Translated, it gives CASSSRTGSYNEQFF.